The 29 T cell receptor beta chains below come from one sample, sequenced in a study of blood T cell repertoires in COVID-19. Profiled with immunoSEQ multiplex PCR; TCRdb holds only in-frame clones, not every one. The sample records around 180,000 clones, approximately 89% being singletons. Sequencing was carried out using PBMCs or T cells enriched from blood (not recorded which). The receptors shown here come from a woman aged 40-49 years with acute COVID-19.

The rearrangement uses TRBV30 and TRBJ1-2; 8 bases line up with TRBD1. J was trimmed by 6 bases and V by 1 base; bases with no gene match: 10. Germline V gives CDR1 GTSNPN, CDR2 SVGIG (reference sequence). The CDR3 length is 15 residues. The CDR3 spells CAWSDLSTGANGYTF. The CDR3 coding sequence is TGTGCCTGGAGTGACCTGTCGACAGGGGCAAATGGCTACACCTTC.

The chain uses TRBV25-1 and TRBJ2-7, with unresolved D. The CDR3 is 14 residues long. V lost 5 bases and J lost 5, with 16 bases in between. The germline V gene encodes CDR1 MGHDK and CDR2 SYGVNS. The CDR3 nucleotides read TGTGCCAGCAGTTCGACTGTTGGAACGGACGAGCAGTACTTC. This gives the protein CASSSTVGTDEQYF.

The chain combines TRBV7-6 with TRBJ1-6; no firm D call. This CDR3 is built from 13 residues. Germline V gives CDR1 SGHVS, CDR2 FNYEAQ. The V end was cut by 5 bases, the J end by 7 bases, with 9 bases between. CDR3 in DNA: TGTGCCAGCAGCCTTAGGGAGAATTCACCCCTCCACTTT. It encodes CASSLRENSPLHF.

The table lists this clone with a few counts. The V and J genes are TRBV19 and TRBJ1-3, with 7 bases that match TRBD1. This CDR3 region has 15 residues. Germline V gene sequence: CDR1 LNHDA, CDR2 SQIVND (reference sequence). Trimming cost V 5 bases and J 5 bases; bases outside gene matches: 9. The CDR3 protein is CASSPTTGARNTIYF. The CDR3 DNA sequence: TGTGCCAGTAGTCCCACAACAGGGGCCCGAAACACCATATATTTT.

The gene calls are TRBV14 and TRBJ2-1, with D perhaps matching TRBD2 (7 bases). Trimming pared 2 bases from V and 3 bases from J, leaving 11 bases between. Germline CDR1 reads SGHDN; CDR2 reads FVKESK. There are 15 residues in the CDR3. CDR3 DNA: TGTGCCAGCAGCCAATTAGGGGGGGTCTACAATGAGCAGTTCTTC. Its translation: CASSQLGGVYNEQFF.

The chain carries TRBV23-1 and TRBJ2-7, with D tentatively TRBD1 (6 bases). TRBV23-1 is annotated as an ORF whose role is uncertain. The length of the CDR3 is 13 residues. V was shortened by 6 bases and J by 6 bases, with 15 bases between the two germline ends. CDR3 in amino acids: CASSQGPNLEQYF. CDR3 in DNA: TGCGCCAGCAGCCAGGGGCCCAACCTCGAGCAGTACTTC.

This chain links TRBV25-1 with TRBJ2-3; weak D call: TRBD2 (6 bases). Trimming shortened V by 1 base and J by 1 base, and 12 bases separated the two germline ends. The germline V gene has CDR1 MGHDK and CDR2 SYGVNS. The CDR3 has 16 residues. CDR3 in DNA: TGTGCCAGCAGTGAATCTGGGCGGGGAGGCACAGATACGCAGTATTTT. Translated: CASSESGRGGTDTQYF.

This chain joins TRBV9 and TRBJ2-5, with TRBD2 identical over 8 bases. CDR1 is SGDLS and CDR2 is YYNGEE in the germline V gene. This CDR3 has 15 amino acids. Unmatched junction bases numbered 6, after V lost 0 bases and J lost 5 bases. CDR3 residues: CASSVAGGPVETQYF. The CDR3 DNA follows: TGTGCCAGCAGCGTAGCGGGGGGGCCGGTGGAGACCCAGTACTTC.

The chain uses TRBV21-1 and TRBJ2-5; TRBD1 was called by the table and not checked on the DNA. TRBV21-1 has pseudogene status. The CDR3 is 12 amino acids. Here the CDR3 reads CASSKEQKTQYF. As DNA, the CDR3 is TGTGCCAGCAGCAAAGAACAAAAGACCCAGTACTTC.

This chain links TRBV4-2 with TRBJ2-3; D might be TRBD2 (5 bases). Trimming took off 0 bases at V and 2 bases at J, with 18 bases between the two ends. CDR3 length: 18 residues. Germline CDR1 and CDR2: LGHNA and YNFKEQ. CDR3 nucleotides: TGTGCCAGCAGCCAAGATAGGCTAGCCAAGGCCGACACAGATACGCAGTATTTT. Translation gives CASSQDRLAKADTDTQYF.

This chain connects TRBV28 to TRBJ1-4, with D maybe TRBD1 (5 bases). This CDR3 is built from 14 residues. CDR1 and CDR2 (germline): MDHEN, SYDVKM. The ends were cut back, 4 bases at V and 7 bases at J, with 13 bases in the middle. The CDR3 DNA sequence: TGTGCCAGCAGTTCAGCGGGGGGTGGTGAAAAACTGTTTTTT. Protein product: CASSSAGGGEKLFF. The full variable domain, rest sourced from reference TRBV28 and TRBJ1-4, is DVKVTQSSRYLVKRTGEKVFLECVQDMDHENMFWYRQDPGLGLRLIYFSYDVKMKEKGDIPEGYSVSREKKERFSLILESASTNQTSMYLCASSSAGGGEKLFFGSGTQLSVL.

This clone was picked up one time. The rearrangement uses TRBV6-5 and TRBJ2-1, with TRBD2 as a possible D gene (6 bases). In germline, CDR1 is MNHEY, CDR2 SVGAGI. The length of the CDR3 is 13 residues. The V and J ends lost 7 bases and 7 bases respectively, with 14 bases between them. The CDR3 loop is CASKVSGGNEQFF. The CDR3 nucleotides are TGTGCCAGCAAGGTCTCCGGGGGAAATGAGCAGTTCTTC.

This clone occurred once. The genes are TRBV3-1 (or the pseudogene TRBV3-2) and TRBJ2-1; TRBD2 aligns across 11 bases. Germline-derived CDR1 and CDR2 are LGHDT and YNNKEL (reference sequence). J lost 5 bases, V lost 2 bases, and 2 bases had no gene match. This CDR3 is 15 amino acids long. CDR3 nucleotide sequence: TGTGCCAGCAGCCAAATGGGACTAGCGGACAATGAGCAGTTCTTC. Its translation: CASSQMGLADNEQFF.

This clone was counted a few times. The V call is TRBV7-8, the J call TRBJ2-2; 10 bases map to TRBD1. Looked up from germline, CDR1 is SGHVS and CDR2 is FQNEAQ. This CDR3 region has 16 residues. The junction had 4 bases not matched to a gene; V was cut back by 1 base and J by 5 bases. CDR3 in amino acids: CASSLVGQGVTGELFF. CDR3 sequence (DNA): TGTGCCAGCAGCTTAGTAGGACAGGGGGTTACCGGGGAGCTGTTTTTT. The whole variable domain, remainder taken from reference TRBV7-8 and TRBJ2-2, is GAGVSQSPRYKVAKRGQDVALRCDPISGHVSLFWYQQALGQGPEFLTYFQNEAQLDKSGLPSDRFFAERPEGSVSTLKIQRTQQEDSAVYLCASSLVGQGVTGELFFGEGSRLTVL.

The rearrangement links TRBV5-1 to TRBJ2-3, with 8 bases identical to TRBD2. This CDR3 is 19 amino acids long. Germline CDR1 SGHRS, CDR2 YFSETQ. V lost 0 bases and J lost 0; bases outside the gene matches: 12. The CDR3 region has the DNA TGCGCCAGCAGCTTGGCCGGGTTGCCCAGCGGGGGAAGCACAGATACGCAGTATTTT. Protein: CASSLAGLPSGGSTDTQYF.

This clone came up once. This chain links TRBV7-9 with TRBJ2-7; 11 bases align to TRBD2. Germline V lookup: CDR1 SEHNR, CDR2 FQNEAQ (reference sequence). The CDR3 contains 15 residues. V dropped 5 bases and J dropped 2; count of bases not matched to a gene: 5. The CDR3 coding sequence is TGTGCCAGCAGCCCTAGCGGGGGGCCCCCCTACGAGCAGTACTTC. It yields the protein CASSPSGGPPYEQYF. The full variable domain, in which reference TRBV7-9 and TRBJ2-7 provide the parts outside the CDR3, is DTGVSQNPRHKITKRGQNVTFRCDPISEHNRLYWYRQTLGQGPEFLTYFQNEAQLEKSRLLSDRFSAERPKGSFSTLEIQRTEQGDSAMYLCASSPSGGPPYEQYFGPGTRLTVT.

The gene calls are TRBV4-3 and TRBJ1-1; no clear D. The V and J ends lost 2 bases and 4 bases respectively, with 11 bases between them. The CDR3 spans 14 residues. The germline V gene has CDR1 LGHNA and CDR2 YSLEER. As DNA, the CDR3 is TGCGCCAGCAGCCAATTATCACAGAGCACTGAAGCTTTCTTT. The encoded protein is CASSQLSQSTEAFF.

Only one count was recorded for this clone. V and J are TRBV20-1 and TRBJ2-7; D gene uncertain. Trimming removed 5 bases from V and 2 bases from J, with 4 bases in between. Per the germline V gene, CDR1 is DFQATT and CDR2 is SNEGSKA (reference sequence). The CDR3 loop spans 10 amino acids. Written as DNA, the CDR3 is TGCAGTGCTTCAGCCTACGAGCAGTACTTC. It codes for CSASAYEQYF.

V is TRBV10-1 and J is TRBJ2-7, with 10 positions matching TRBD2. The CDR3 contains 17 residues. Germline V lookup: CDR1 WNHNN, CDR2 SYGVQD (reference sequence). V lost 4 bases and J lost 2; bases outside the gene matches: 11. Written as DNA, the CDR3 is TGCGCCAGCAGTGGCCCCCCAACTAGCGGGAAAACCTACGAGCAGTACTTC. Its protein is CASSGPPTSGKTYEQYF.

This chain connects TRBV3-1 (or the pseudogene TRBV3-2) to TRBJ2-7; 7 nucleotides match TRBD2. Germline-derived CDR1 and CDR2 are LGHDT and YNNKEL (reference sequence). V lost 1 base, J lost 4 bases, and 4 bases stayed unmatched. CDR3 length: 14 amino acids. This CDR3 reads CASSQGRENYEQYF. Here the CDR3 DNA reads TGTGCCAGCAGCCAAGGGCGGGAGAATTACGAGCAGTACTTC.

This sequence joins TRBV5-1 and TRBJ2-1; TRBD2 matches 12 bases. CDR1 is SGHRS and CDR2 is YFSETQ in the germline V gene. Trimming at V came to 4 bases and at J to 8 bases, leaving 13 bases not matched to a gene. The CDR3 sequence is 17 residues long. CDR3 DNA: TGCGCCAGCAGCGTAGTCACCACTAGCGGGGGGATCGATGAGCAGTTCTTC. This translates into CASSVVTTSGGIDEQFF.

The CDR3 loop reads CASSLWYRGLHNEQFF. The CDR3 DNA follows: TGTGCCAGCAGTTTATGGTACAGGGGGCTTCACAATGAGCAGTTCTTC. V gene TRBV27 combines with J gene TRBJ2-1; TRBD1 agrees at 9 bases. Trimming took 1 base from V and 5 from J; bases not matched to a gene: 6. The CDR3 contains 16 residues. CDR1 is MNHEY, CDR2 SMNVEV, per germline (reference sequence).

The V gene is TRBV6-5, the J gene TRBJ2-7, with TRBD1 as a possible D gene (6 bases). The V gene's germline CDR1 is MNHEY and CDR2 SVGAGI. This CDR3 comprises 14 residues. Deletions cut 5 bases from V and 2 bases from J, with 13 bases between. CDR3 in DNA: TGTGCCAGCAGTACAACAGGGATCCCCTACGAGCAGTACTTC. Its protein product is CASSTTGIPYEQYF.

This clone has only one observation. The CDR3: CASRSSGGENTEAFF. The CDR3 DNA reads as TGTGCCAGCAGATCGAGCGGTGGAGAAAACACTGAAGCTTTCTTT. This chain uses TRBV27 with TRBJ1-1; D remains unclear. CDR1 and CDR2 (germline): MNHEY, SMNVEV (reference sequence). The CDR3 sequence is 15 residues long. V was shortened by 6 bases and J by 2 bases, with 16 bases between the two germline ends.

The V and J genes are TRBV5-1 and TRBJ2-7, with 8 bases fitting TRBD1. V gave up 4 bases and J gave up 7 bases; unmatched junction bases: 7. The CDR3 length is 13 residues. CDR1 and CDR2 (germline): SGHRS, YFSETQ. CDR3 loop: CASSPGQGQEQYF. The CDR3 DNA is TGCGCCAGCAGCCCAGGACAGGGTCAAGAGCAGTACTTC.

The chain combines TRBV1 with TRBJ1-2; no check of the table's D call, TRBD1, against the DNA was made. TRBV1 is an annotated pseudogene. The CDR3 covers 13 residues. CDR3 sequence reads: CTRSYSGNYGYTF. CDR3 DNA: TGCACCAGAAGTTACAGTGGTAACTATGGCTACACCTTC.

The chain carries TRBV19 and TRBJ2-1; weak D call: TRBD2 (6 bases). This CDR3 comprises 16 residues. Trimming took 6 bases from V and 0 from J, leaving 15 bases between them. Germline assignment: CDR1 LNHDA and CDR2 SQIVND (reference sequence). The CDR3 here is CASSFSGESSYNEQFF. DNA of the CDR3: TGTGCCAGTAGCTTCTCGGGGGAGAGCTCCTACAATGAGCAGTTCTTC.

V gene TRBV12-5 combines with J gene TRBJ2-7; D is perhaps TRBD1 (5 bases). The CDR3 consists of 12 residues. Per germline, CDR1 LGHNT and CDR2 FRNRAP. Trimming took 2 bases from V and 5 from J, leaving 7 bases between them. The CDR3 reads CASGLTGHEQYF. CDR3 DNA: TGTGCTAGTGGTTTGACAGGCCACGAGCAGTACTTC.

The rearrangement uses TRBV13 and TRBJ2-1, with TRBD2 as a possible D gene (6 bases). Germline loops: CDR1 PRHDT, CDR2 FYEKMQ (reference sequence). The CDR3 runs 18 residues. V was pared by 8 bases and J by 1 base, with 24 bases between. This chain's CDR3 is CASAPRPPGLASYNEQFF. The CDR3 region has the DNA TGTGCCAGCGCTCCTAGGCCCCCGGGCCTAGCGTCCTACAATGAGCAGTTCTTC.